The 3 T cell receptor beta chains presented below share a single source sample, sequenced in a study of T and B cells in COVID-19 patients. TRB was amplified from about 260-540 ng of blood genomic DNA. BIOMED2 TRB-A/B primer pools were used in multiplex TRB PCR. TCRdb processed the multiplex PCR reads anew with MiXCR; each CDR3 protein has one entry. The repertoire holds 23,000 or so distinct CDR3 sequences, with approximately 29% as singletons. The sample comprised blood. The receptors stem from a human donor who had recovered from COVID-19.

This clonotype rates as medium-sized. V gene TRBV29-1 combines with J gene TRBJ2-7; perhaps D is TRBD1 or TRBD2 (6 bases each). Deletions cut 6 bases from V and 6 bases from J, with 18 bases between. The CDR3 is 13 amino acids. Per germline, CDR1 SQVTM and CDR2 ANQGSEA. The CDR3 DNA reads as TGCAGCGTAGGGGGACACGGAGGGTCCGAGCAGTACTTC. It specifies CSVGGHGGSEQYF.

The J gene is TRBJ2-7, the V gene TRBV7-6, with D unclear. There are 15 residues in the CDR3. V lost 4 bases to trimming and J lost 0 bases, with 13 bases between them. CDR1 is SGHVS and CDR2 is FNYEAQ in the germline V gene. The DNA of the CDR3 is TGTGCCAGCAGCTCTGAACCGGGTCTCTCCTACGAGCAGTACTTC. This gives the protein CASSSEPGLSYEQYF.

This clonotype was detected many times. The chain recombines TRBV30 with TRBJ2-1; D unclear. Trimming shortened V by 5 bases and J by 4 bases, and 9 bases separated the two germline ends. The CDR3 is 12 amino acids. Germline loops: CDR1 GTSNPN, CDR2 SVGIG (reference sequence). DNA of the CDR3: TGTGCCTGGGTCGGCGGTTACAATGAGCAGTTCTTC. This translates into CAWVGGYNEQFF. The whole variable domain, remainder taken from reference TRBV30 and TRBJ2-1, is SQTIHQWPATLVQPVGSPLSLECTVEGTSNPNLYWYRQAAGRGLQLLFYSVGIGQISSEVPQNLSASRPQDRQFILSSKKLLLSDSGFYLCAWVGGYNEQFFGPGTRLTVL.